This T cell receptor (beta chain) emerged from a study of response to subunit inactivated influenza vaccine (dated by TCRdb to between 2018 and 2020). Context from the whole study: Deep quantitative profiling of the T cell receptor repertoire was used in the study to follow responses to a trivalent subunit inactivated influenza vaccine.

CDR1 and CDR2 are drawn from the germline V gene: SQVTM, ANQGSEA. Trimming leaves V shorter by 4 bases and J shorter by 5 bases, with the junction holding 9 bases beyond the gene matches. From its cysteine to its phenylalanine, the CDR3 spans 14 amino acids. The CDR3 DNA has 42 bases and is translated from base 1. The protocol used for the library was RT-PCR. Sequencing instrument: Illumina HiSeq 2500. The public reads were quality trimmed at Q25 with fastp and then assembled into clones with MiXCR by TCRdb, keeping productive beta chains. Rows merge per CDR3 protein into single entries with the most common DNA and genes. The sample table lists 500,000 to 550,000 distinct CDR3 sequences, under 9% of them with a count of one. The ten largest clones represent over 10% of the sample. This clonotype was found a few times. Its specific antigen is unknown. Within one base of it there is no much larger clone, and no base qualities were kept.

Broader findings and caveats from the paper: It was suggested by the authors that each seasonal influenza vaccination may recruit only a limited number of new T cells.

The chain was built from TRBV29-1 and TRBJ2-7; the central 9 bases match TRBD1. The source of this sequence is a man between 50 and 69 years old who received an inactivated influenza vaccine. Donor details come from another sample of the same person, matched by shared clones. The input for sequencing was PBMCs from blood, taken less than 30 months after vaccination. The CDR3 amino acid sequence is: CSVVSRTGVNEQYF. The DNA sequence is TGCAGCGTTGTGTCCCGGACAGGGGTAAACGAGCAGTACTTC.